Described below is a single T cell receptor (beta chain) sequence and its context. Its antigen is unknown. CDR3 length: 15 amino acids. Germline loops: CDR1 SGHAT, CDR2 FQNNGV. V lost 5 bases, J lost 0 bases, and 13 bases lay in between. This entry comes from a study of post-analysis software for immune sequencing data. About the study: Relapsing-remitting, secondary progressive and progressive-relapsing courses of multiple sclerosis were included.

Incorporated into the TCR beta cDNA libraries were unique molecular identifiers, which served to reduce PCR and sequencing biases. TCRdb re-derived calls from the PCR reads in MiXCR, one entry per CDR3 protein. The table lists over 700,000 distinct CDR3 sequences, less than 35% of them singletons. General study points: By F measure, samples from a shared preparation batch strongly co-clustered. Elevated frequency relative to controls characterized 4 or 5 TRBV segments in patients, TRBV5-6, TRBV5-1 and TRBV20-1 among them. Controls had significantly higher normalized Chao1 diversity than multiple sclerosis patients.

Sequencing input: blood. This TCR was recovered from a girl aged 10-17 years with multiple sclerosis. The chain combines TRBV11-2 with TRBJ1-1; TRBD1 might be the D (5 bases). The CDR3 region is CASSTPVRVNTEAFF. For the CDR3, the DNA is TGTGCCAGCAGCACCCCGGTCAGGGTGAACACTGAAGCTTTCTTT.